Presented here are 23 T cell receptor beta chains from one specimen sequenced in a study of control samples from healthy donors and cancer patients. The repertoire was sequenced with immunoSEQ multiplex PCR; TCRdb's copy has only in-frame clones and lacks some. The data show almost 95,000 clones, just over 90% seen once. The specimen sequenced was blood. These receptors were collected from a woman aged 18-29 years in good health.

The CDR3 nucleotides read TGTGCCAGCAGCCCTTCTGTGGACACCGGGGAGCTGTTTTTT. Its translation: CASSPSVDTGELFF. The chain is built from TRBV3-1 (or the pseudogene TRBV3-2) and TRBJ2-2; no firm D call. The V gene lost 4 bases and the J gene lost 3 bases, with 9 bases spanning the gap. Germline CDR1 is LGHDT and CDR2 is YNNKEL (reference sequence). The CDR3 has 14 residues.

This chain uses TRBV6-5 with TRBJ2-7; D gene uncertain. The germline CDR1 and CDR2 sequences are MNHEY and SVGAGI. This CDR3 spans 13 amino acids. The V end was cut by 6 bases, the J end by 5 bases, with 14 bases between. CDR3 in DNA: TGTGCCAGCAGCCATTATGGACCGAACGAGCAGTACTTC. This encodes CASSHYGPNEQYF.

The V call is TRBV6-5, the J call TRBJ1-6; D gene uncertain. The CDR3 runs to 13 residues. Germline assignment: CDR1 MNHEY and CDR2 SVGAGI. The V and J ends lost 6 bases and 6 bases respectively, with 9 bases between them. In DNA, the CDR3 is TGTGCCAGCAGATTGGACGGTAATTCACCCCTCCACTTT. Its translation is CASRLDGNSPLHF.

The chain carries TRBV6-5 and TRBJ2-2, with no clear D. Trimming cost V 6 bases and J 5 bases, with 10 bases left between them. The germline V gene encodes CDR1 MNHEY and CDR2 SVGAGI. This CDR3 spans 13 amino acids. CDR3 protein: CASRHRRTGELFF. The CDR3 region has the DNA TGTGCCAGCAGACACAGAAGGACCGGGGAGCTGTTTTTT.

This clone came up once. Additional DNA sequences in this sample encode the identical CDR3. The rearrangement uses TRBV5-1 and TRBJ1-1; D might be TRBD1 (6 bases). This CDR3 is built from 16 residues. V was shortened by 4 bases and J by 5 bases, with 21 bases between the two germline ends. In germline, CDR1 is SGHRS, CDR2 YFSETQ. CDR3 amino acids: CASSPTGGGGRTEAFF. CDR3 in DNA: TGCGCCAGCAGCCCTACCGGGGGCGGGGGGAGAACTGAAGCTTTCTTT. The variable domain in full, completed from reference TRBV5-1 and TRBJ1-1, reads KAGVTQTPRYLIKTRGQQVTLSCSPISGHRSVSWYQQTPGQGLQFLFEYFSETQRNKGNFPGRFSGRQFSNSRSEMNVSTLELGDSALYLCASSPTGGGGRTEAFFGQGTRLTVV.

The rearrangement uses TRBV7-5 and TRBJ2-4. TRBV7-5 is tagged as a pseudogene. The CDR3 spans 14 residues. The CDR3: CARSPRGPKNIQYF. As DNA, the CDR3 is TGTGCCAGAAGCCCCCGGGGCCCCAAAAACATTCAGTACTTC.

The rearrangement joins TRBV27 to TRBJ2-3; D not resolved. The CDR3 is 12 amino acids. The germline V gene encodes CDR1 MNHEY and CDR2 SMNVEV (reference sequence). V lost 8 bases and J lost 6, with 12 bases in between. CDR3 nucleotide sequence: TGTGCCAGCGGTCTCCCTGGGGATACGCAGTATTTT. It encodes CASGLPGDTQYF.

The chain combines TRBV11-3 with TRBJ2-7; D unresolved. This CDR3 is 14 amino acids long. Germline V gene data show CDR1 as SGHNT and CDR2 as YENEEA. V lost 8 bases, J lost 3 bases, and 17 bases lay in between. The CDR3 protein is CASSLGGIGYEQYF. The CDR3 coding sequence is TGTGCCAGCTCCCTAGGCGGAATAGGCTACGAGCAGTACTTC.

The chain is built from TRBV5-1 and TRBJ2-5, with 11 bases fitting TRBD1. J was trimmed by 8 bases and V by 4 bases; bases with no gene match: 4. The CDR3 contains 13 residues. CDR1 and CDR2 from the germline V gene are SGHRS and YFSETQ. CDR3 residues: CASSGGQGETQYF. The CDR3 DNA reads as TGCGCCAGCAGCGGGGGACAGGGGGAAACCCAGTACTTC.

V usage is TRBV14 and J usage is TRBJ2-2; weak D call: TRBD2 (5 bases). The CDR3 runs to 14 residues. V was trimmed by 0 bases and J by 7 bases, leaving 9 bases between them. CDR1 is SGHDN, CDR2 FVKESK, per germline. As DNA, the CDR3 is TGTGCCAGCAGCCAAGATTACGGGAACGGGGAGCTGTTTTTT. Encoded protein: CASSQDYGNGELFF.

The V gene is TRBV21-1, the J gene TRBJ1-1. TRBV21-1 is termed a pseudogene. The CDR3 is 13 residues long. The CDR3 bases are TGTGCCAGCTTGTACTCCCGGCACACTGAAGCTTTCTTT. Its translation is CASLYSRHTEAFF.

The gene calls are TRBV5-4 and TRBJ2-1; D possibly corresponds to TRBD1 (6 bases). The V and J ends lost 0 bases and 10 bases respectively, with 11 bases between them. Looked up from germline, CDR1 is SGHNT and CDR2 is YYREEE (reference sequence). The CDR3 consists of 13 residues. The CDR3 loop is CASSLEAGTEQFF. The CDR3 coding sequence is TGTGCCAGCAGCTTGGAAGCAGGGACAGAGCAGTTCTTC.

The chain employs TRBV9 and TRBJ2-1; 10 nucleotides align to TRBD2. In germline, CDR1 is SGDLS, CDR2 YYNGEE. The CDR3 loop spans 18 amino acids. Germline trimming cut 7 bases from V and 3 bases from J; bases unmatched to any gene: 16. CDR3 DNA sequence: TGTGCCAGCGGCTCCCGAAGGAGCGGGGGGGCAGGCTACAATGAGCAGTTCTTC. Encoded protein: CASGSRRSGGAGYNEQFF. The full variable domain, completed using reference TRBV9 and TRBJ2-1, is DSGVTQTPKHLITATGQRVTLRCSPRSGDLSVYWYQQSLDQGLQFLIQYYNGEERAKGNILERFSAQQFPDLHSELNLSSLELGDSALYFCASGSRRSGGAGYNEQFFGPGTRLTVL.

The CDR3 here is CASSLRSGGVGEKLFF. The CDR3 region has the DNA TGCGCCAGCAGCTTAAGGTCGGGGGGCGTTGGAGAAAAACTGTTTTTT. The V call is TRBV5-1, the J call TRBJ1-4; perhaps TRBD1 as D (6 bases). The ends were cut back, 2 bases at V and 8 bases at J, with 19 bases in the middle. The germline V gene has CDR1 SGHRS and CDR2 YFSETQ. CDR3 length: 16 residues.

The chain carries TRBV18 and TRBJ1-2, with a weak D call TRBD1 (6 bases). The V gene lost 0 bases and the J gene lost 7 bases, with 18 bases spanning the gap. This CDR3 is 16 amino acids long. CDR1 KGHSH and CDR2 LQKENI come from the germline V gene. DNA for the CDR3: TGTGCCAGCTCACCACCCCAACAGGGTGGGTTCGGTGGCTACACCTTC. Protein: CASSPPQQGGFGGYTF.

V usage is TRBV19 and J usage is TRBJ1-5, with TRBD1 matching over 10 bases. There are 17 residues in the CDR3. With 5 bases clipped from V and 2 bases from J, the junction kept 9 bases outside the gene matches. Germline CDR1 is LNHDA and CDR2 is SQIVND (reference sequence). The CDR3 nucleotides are TGTGCCAGTAGTTCAGTAGACAGGGGGCAAGGCAATCAGCCCCAGCATTTT. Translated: CASSSVDRGQGNQPQHF.

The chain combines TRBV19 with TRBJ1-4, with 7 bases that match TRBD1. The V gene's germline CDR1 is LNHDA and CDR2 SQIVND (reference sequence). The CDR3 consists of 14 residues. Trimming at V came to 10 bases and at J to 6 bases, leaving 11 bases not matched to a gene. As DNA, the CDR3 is TGTGCCACCGCTGAGGCAGGGGGGGATGAAAAACTGTTTTTT. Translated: CATAEAGGDEKLFF.

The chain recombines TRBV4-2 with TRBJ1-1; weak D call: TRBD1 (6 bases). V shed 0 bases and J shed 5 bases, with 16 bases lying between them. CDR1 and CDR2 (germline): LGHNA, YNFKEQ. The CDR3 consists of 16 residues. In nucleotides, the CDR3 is TGTGCCAGCAGCCAAGACCTGGGGGGCGCGAATACTGAAGCTTTCTTT. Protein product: CASSQDLGGANTEAFF.

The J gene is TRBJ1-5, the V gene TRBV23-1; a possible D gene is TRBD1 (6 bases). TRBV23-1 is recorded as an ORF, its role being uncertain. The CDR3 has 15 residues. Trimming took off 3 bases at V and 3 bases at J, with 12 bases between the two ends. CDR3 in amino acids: CASSHGAGDNQPQHF. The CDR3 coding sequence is TGCGCCAGCAGTCATGGGGCAGGGGACAATCAGCCCCAGCATTTT.

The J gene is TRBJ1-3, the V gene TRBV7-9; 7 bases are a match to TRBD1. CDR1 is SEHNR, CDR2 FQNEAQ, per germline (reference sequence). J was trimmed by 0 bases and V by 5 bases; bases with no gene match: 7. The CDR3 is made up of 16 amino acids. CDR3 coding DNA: TGTGCCAGCAGCCGGGGTACAGGGGTCTCTGGAAACACCATATATTTT. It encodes CASSRGTGVSGNTIYF.

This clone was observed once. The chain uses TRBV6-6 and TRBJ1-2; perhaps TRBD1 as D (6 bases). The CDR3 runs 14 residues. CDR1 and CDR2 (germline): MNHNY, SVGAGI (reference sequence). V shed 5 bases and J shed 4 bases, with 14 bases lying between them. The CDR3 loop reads CASSPGGNIYGYTF. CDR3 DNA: TGTGCCAGCAGTCCCGGGGGCAATATCTATGGCTACACCTTC.

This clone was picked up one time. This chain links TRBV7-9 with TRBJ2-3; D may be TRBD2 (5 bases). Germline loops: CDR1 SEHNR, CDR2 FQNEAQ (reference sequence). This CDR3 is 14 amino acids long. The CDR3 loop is CAAGESIRTDTQYF. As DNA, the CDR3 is TGTGCGGCCGGGGAATCGATCAGGACAGATACGCAGTATTTT.

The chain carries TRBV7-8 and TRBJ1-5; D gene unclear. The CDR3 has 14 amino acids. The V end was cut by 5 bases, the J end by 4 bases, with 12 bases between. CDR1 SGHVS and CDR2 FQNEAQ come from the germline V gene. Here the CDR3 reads CASSPTAVNQPQHF. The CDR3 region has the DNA TGTGCCAGCAGCCCCACGGCGGTAAATCAGCCCCAGCATTTT.